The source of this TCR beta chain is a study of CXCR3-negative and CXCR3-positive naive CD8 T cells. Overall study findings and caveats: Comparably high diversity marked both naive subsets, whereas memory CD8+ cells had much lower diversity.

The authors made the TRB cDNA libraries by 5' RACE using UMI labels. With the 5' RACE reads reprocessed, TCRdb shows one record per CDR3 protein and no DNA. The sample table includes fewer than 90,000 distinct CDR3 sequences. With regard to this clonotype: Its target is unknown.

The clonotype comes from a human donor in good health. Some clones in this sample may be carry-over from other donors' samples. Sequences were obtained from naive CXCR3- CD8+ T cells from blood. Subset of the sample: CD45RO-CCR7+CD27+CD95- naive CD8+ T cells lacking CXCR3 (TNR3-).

The CDR3 region is CASSQDGMNTEAFF. The chain has TRBV4-3 and TRBJ1-1. Germline loops: CDR1 LGHNA, CDR2 YSLEER. The CDR3 extends over 14 amino acids.